Reported below is one TCR beta chain. This clonotype was found a few times. Its specific antigen is unknown. No clone much larger than this one lies a single base away; base qualities are absent. TCRdb lists the instrument as Illumina NovaSeq 6000. TCR cDNA was made using 5'RACE template switching, a step that added a universal primer site and unique molecular identifiers. cDNA synthesis was primed from both the TCR alpha and TCR beta constant segments. Two PCR steps were used to amplify libraries, with sample barcodes and sequencing adapters being added in the second step. Sequencing of libraries was performed on Illumina HiSeq 2500 (2x100 bp) or NovaSeq (2x150 bp). The authors processed their data as follows. Demultiplexing of reads and collapsing into UMI consensus sequences were performed with MIGEC, and V(D)J alignment was carried out with MiXCR. Vaccine-responding clonotypes were identified with edgeR using replicate PBMC samples, with FDR below 0.01 and a log2 fold change above 5 up to day 15 being required. CD4 or CD8 identity was assigned to each bulk clonotype according to whether the clonotype was present at higher abundance in the sequenced CD4 repertoire or the sequenced CD8 repertoire. In-frame beta chains were kept once TCRdb had trimmed the public reads at Q25 with fastp and called clones with MiXCR. Every distinct CDR3 protein forms one entry, paired with its most common genes and DNA. The V and J calls, along with clone size, are taken from TCRdb and not from the paper's own processing. The sample table contains about 320,000 distinct CDR3 sequences; only one count was recorded for about 10% of them. About 3.3% of the sample comes from the top ten.

Including the terminal cysteine and phenylalanine, the CDR3 comprises 16 residues. Of all the DNA, just the CDR3 is kept, 48 bases in frame from base 1. V gives up 0 bases and J gives up 4 bases, and the segment between their germline ends measures 10 bases. Sequences LGHNA (CDR1) and YNFKEQ (CDR2) are obtained from the germline V gene. Sample treatment or condition, as interpreted from the label and publication: live attenuated yellow fever vaccine strain. A standard Ficoll-Paque protocol was used to isolate PBMCs from peripheral blood. Dynabeads CD4 and CD8 positive selection kits were used to isolate the CD4 and CD8 T-cell fractions. TriZol was used to extract RNA from bulk PBMCs, CD4 and CD8 fractions, and dextramer-positive and dextramer-negative fractions. This sample stems from a study of T cells after yellow fever vaccination (dated by TCRdb to the late 2010s). Regarding the research as a whole: The SMART-Seq v4 Ultra Low Input RNA kit was used to prepare libraries from fractions with low cell numbers. Two healthy male donors, one aged 18 to 30 and one aged 30 to 39 years, were included in the cohort. To track T-cell clones before and after primary and booster YFV17D yellow fever vaccination, bulk TCR alpha and beta repertoires were sequenced longitudinally. Bulk PBMC replicates and cell subsets were isolated from blood drawn at multiple timepoints before and after both primary and secondary immunization. Study-level results and caveats: A small share of clonotypes occurred in both CD4 and CD8 compartments, likely arising from convergent recombination. The secondary T-cell response was weaker than the primary response but faster, peaking on day 5 instead of day 15. Computational filtering was required because FACS-sorted repertoires could contain abundant contaminating clonotypes from the bulk population. Most clones expanded after primary vaccination were re-detected after the booster (around 96% of CD4 and roughly 85% of CD8), suggesting broad memory maintenance. Only a couple of donors were included in the study, so the extent to which the findings can be generalized is limited.

This sequence was found in a man aged 18 to 30 who received the YFV17D yellow fever vaccine. Material: CD4+ T cells sorted from PBMCs, obtained 45 days after the yellow fever booster vaccination. The rearrangement combines TRBV4-2 with TRBJ1-6, with no confident D gene call. The CDR3 sequence is CASSQDFAEYNSPLHF. The DNA sequence is as follows: TGTGCCAGCAGCCAAGATTTCGCAGAGTATAATTCACCCCTCCACTTT.